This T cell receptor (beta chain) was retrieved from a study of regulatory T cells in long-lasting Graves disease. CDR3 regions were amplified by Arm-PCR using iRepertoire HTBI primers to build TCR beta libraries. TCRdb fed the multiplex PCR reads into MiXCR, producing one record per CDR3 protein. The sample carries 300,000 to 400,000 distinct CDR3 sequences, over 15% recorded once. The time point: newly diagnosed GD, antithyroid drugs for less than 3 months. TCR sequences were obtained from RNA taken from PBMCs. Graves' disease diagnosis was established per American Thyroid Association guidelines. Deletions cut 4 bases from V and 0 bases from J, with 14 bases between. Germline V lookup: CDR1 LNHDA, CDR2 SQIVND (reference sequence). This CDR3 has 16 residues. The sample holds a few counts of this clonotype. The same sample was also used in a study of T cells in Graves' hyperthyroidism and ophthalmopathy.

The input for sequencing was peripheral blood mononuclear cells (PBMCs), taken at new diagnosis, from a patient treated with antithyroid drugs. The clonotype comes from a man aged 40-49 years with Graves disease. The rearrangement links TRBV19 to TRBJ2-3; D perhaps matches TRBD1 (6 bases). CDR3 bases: TGTGCCAGTAGTAGCTACAGGGCATCTAGCACAGATACGCAGTATTTT. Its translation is CASSSYRASSTDTQYF.